The 18 T cell receptor beta chains presented below share a single source sample, sequenced in a study of blood T cell repertoires in COVID-19. This table comes from immunoSEQ multiplex PCR, and its TCRdb copy is limited to in-frame clones, with some not included. The sample has about 94,000 clones; approximately 87% are singletons. The sequencing input was peripheral blood. The receptor source for this set is a human donor with acute or convalescent COVID-19. The donor label of this sample is uncertain.

This clone was found a few times. V gene TRBV5-1 combines with J gene TRBJ2-7; TRBD1 matches at 7 bases. Germline trimming cut 0 bases from V and 3 bases from J; bases unmatched to any gene: 6. The V gene's germline CDR1 is SGHRS and CDR2 YFSETQ. CDR3 length equals 15 residues. CDR3 sequence reads: CASSLDRGRLYEQYF. The DNA of the CDR3 is TGCGCCAGCAGCTTGGACAGGGGCCGCCTCTACGAGCAGTACTTC. Complete variable domain (other parts from reference TRBV5-1 and TRBJ2-7): KAGVTQTPRYLIKTRGQQVTLSCSPISGHRSVSWYQQTPGQGLQFLFEYFSETQRNKGNFPGRFSGRQFSNSRSEMNVSTLELGDSALYLCASSLDRGRLYEQYFGPGTRLTVT.

This chain joins TRBV5-1 and TRBJ1-6; D is unresolved. The CDR3 is made up of 16 amino acids. V was cut by 4 bases and J by 0 bases, with 11 bases left in between. Germline assignment: CDR1 SGHRS and CDR2 YFSETQ. The CDR3 region is CASSPAESSYNSPLHF. CDR3 nucleotides: TGCGCCAGCAGCCCCGCGGAGAGCTCCTATAATTCACCCCTCCACTTT.

This sequence joins TRBV27 and TRBJ2-3; 10 bases are a match to TRBD2. CDR3 size: 19 residues. Germline V gene data show CDR1 as MNHEY and CDR2 as SMNVEV (reference sequence). V lost 0 bases and J lost 1; bases outside the gene matches: 10. The CDR3 DNA sequence: TGTGCCAGCAGTTTATCGACCCCAGGGACTAGCGTGGGCACAGATACGCAGTATTTT. This gives the protein CASSLSTPGTSVGTDTQYF.

The chain uses TRBV30 and TRBJ1-4; possibly TRBD1 for D (5 bases). Deletions cut 3 bases from V and 5 bases from J, with 10 bases between. The CDR3 has 13 residues. Germline V CDR1 and CDR2: GTSNPN, SVGIG (reference sequence). CDR3 bases: TGTGCCTGGAGGAGACAGCCAAATGAAAAACTGTTTTTT. Translation: CAWRRQPNEKLFF.

This CDR3 reads CASSSPYTGTGNSPLHF. The CDR3, as DNA: TGTGCCAGCAGCTCTCCTTACACCGGGACAGGGAATTCACCCCTCCACTTT. V usage is TRBV5-6 and J usage is TRBJ1-6, with 9 nucleotides matching TRBD1. Per the germline V gene, CDR1 is SGHDT and CDR2 is YYEEEE. CDR3 size: 17 residues. V lost 3 bases, J lost 7 bases, and 11 bases stayed unmatched.

The chain carries TRBV24-1 and TRBJ2-5; the D gene is possibly TRBD1 (6 bases). Germline V CDR1 and CDR2: KGHDR, SFDVKD. This CDR3 region has 15 residues. The V end lost 3 bases, the J end lost 1 base, and 11 bases lay between the germline ends. The CDR3 protein is CATSDPTGIQETQYF. CDR3 in DNA: TGTGCCACCAGTGATCCCACAGGGATCCAAGAGACCCAGTACTTC.

For the CDR3, the DNA is TGTGCCAGCAGTTACAGGACACCCGCAGTGGAGACGCAGTATTTT. This encodes CASSYRTPAVETQYF. The chain combines TRBV6-2 or TRBV6-3 with TRBJ2-3; possible D gene TRBD1, 5 bases. V gave up 2 bases and J gave up 9 bases, with 18 bases separating them. CDR1 and CDR2 from the germline V gene are MNHEY and SVGEGT. This CDR3 is 15 amino acids long.

A single count supports this clone. The chain has TRBV11-3 and TRBJ2-1, with 13 bases matching TRBD2. This CDR3 is 16 amino acids long. The V gene's germline CDR1 is SGHNT and CDR2 YENEEA. Trimming at V came to 5 bases and at J to 9 bases, leaving 10 bases not matched to a gene. The CDR3 loop is CASSRPGLAGIGEQFF. CDR3 in DNA: TGTGCCAGCAGCCGTCCGGGACTAGCGGGGATAGGTGAGCAGTTCTTC.

The rearrangement uses TRBV19 and TRBJ1-1, with D perhaps TRBD1 (6 bases). CDR1 and CDR2 from the germline V gene are LNHDA and SQIVND (reference sequence). The V gene lost 7 bases and the J gene lost 4 bases, with 16 bases spanning the gap. The CDR3 runs to 14 residues. CDR3 residues: CASTRQAPGTEAFF. In DNA form, the CDR3 reads TGTGCCAGTACCCGACAGGCCCCGGGCACTGAAGCTTTCTTT.

In its sample, this clone was seen many times. The chain carries TRBV7-3 and TRBJ2-2, with 9 positions matching TRBD1. The CDR3 loop spans 16 amino acids. CDR1 is SGHTA, CDR2 FQGTGA, per germline. The V segment lost 5 bases and the J segment 5 bases; nucleotides outside the gene matches: 9. The CDR3 is CASSRDRVVRTGELFF. Here the CDR3 DNA reads TGTGCCAGCAGCCGGGACAGGGTGGTTCGAACCGGGGAGCTGTTTTTT.

The rearrangement joins TRBV7-3 to TRBJ1-3; D might be TRBD1 (5 bases). Germline V CDR1 and CDR2: SGHTA, FQGTGA. Trimming took off 2 bases at V and 1 base at J, with 6 bases between the two ends. The CDR3 has 14 residues. CDR3 DNA: TGTGCCAGCAGCTTACAGGGATCTGGAAACACCATATATTTT. Translated, it gives CASSLQGSGNTIYF.

A single count supports this clone. The chain joins TRBV10-1 to TRBJ1-2, with D possibly being TRBD1 (6 bases). The CDR3 consists of 13 residues. Between the trimmed V and J ends, which lost 11 bases and 4 bases, there was a span of 17 bases. Per germline, CDR1 WNHNN and CDR2 SYGVQD (reference sequence). The CDR3 coding sequence is TGCGCCGGCCCCCTGGGGGCTAGCTATGGCTACACCTTC. Residues: CAGPLGASYGYTF.

The chain joins TRBV14 to TRBJ2-5; D possibly corresponds to TRBD1 (6 bases). Germline values: CDR1 SGHDN, CDR2 FVKESK. The CDR3 consists of 15 residues. Deletions cut 3 bases from V and 3 bases from J, with 14 bases between. CDR3: CASSHGGFKKETQYF. CDR3 DNA: TGTGCCAGCAGCCATGGGGGCTTTAAGAAAGAGACCCAGTACTTC.

CDR3: CASSLPGLAGETDTQYF. CDR3 coding DNA: TGCGCCAGCAGCCTCCCGGGACTAGCGGGGGAAACAGATACGCAGTATTTT. The gene calls are TRBV5-1 and TRBJ2-3, with TRBD2 matching 14 bases. The V and J ends lost 4 bases and 3 bases, in that order; junction bases with no gene match: 7. CDR1 is SGHRS, CDR2 YFSETQ, per germline. The CDR3 length is 17 residues.

The chain combines TRBV6-5 with TRBJ1-2; D remains ambiguous. The CDR3 covers 12 residues. Germline loops: CDR1 MNHEY, CDR2 SVGAGI. V gave up 4 bases and J gave up 5 bases, with 8 bases separating them. CDR3 DNA: TGTGCCAGCAGTTCCGCTAGGTATGGCTACACCTTC. Amino acids: CASSSARYGYTF.

The chain carries TRBV11-3 and TRBJ2-2, with D hard to call. The CDR3 runs 16 residues. Germline-derived CDR1 and CDR2 are SGHNT and YENEEA. V dropped 4 bases and J dropped 1 base, with 13 bases sitting between them. CDR3 loop: CASSYLFRLNTGELFF. CDR3 bases: TGTGCCAGCAGCTACCTATTCCGGTTGAACACCGGGGAGCTGTTTTTT.

The chain employs TRBV5-6 and TRBJ2-5, with 10 bases fitting TRBD1. Trimming cost V 0 bases and J 5 bases; bases outside gene matches: 1. The germline CDR1 and CDR2 sequences are SGHDT and YYEEEE. The CDR3 runs to 14 residues. CDR3 sequence (DNA): TGTGCCAGCAGCTTGGGACAGGGGGCCGAGACCCAGTACTTC. It yields the protein CASSLGQGAETQYF.

This clone was picked up one time. The rearrangement joins TRBV28 to TRBJ1-5, with 10 bases matching TRBD1. In germline, CDR1 is MDHEN, CDR2 SYDVKM. The CDR3 covers 18 residues. Trimming removed 4 bases from V and 3 bases from J; junction bases left unmatched: 12. CDR3 coding DNA: TGTGCCAGCAGTTCCCAGACAGGGGGCGCGTATTCCAATCAGCCCCAGCATTTT. It yields the protein CASSSQTGGAYSNQPQHF.